These 13 T cell receptor beta chains originate from one sample sequenced in a study of blood T cell repertoires in COVID-19. Some clones are missing from TCRdb's copy, which holds only in-frame ones; the method was immunoSEQ multiplex PCR. This sample carries fewer than 200,000 clones, about 86% of them seen once, and the ten largest clones take around 7.1%. Sequencing input: PBMCs or T cells enriched from blood (not recorded which). Receptors originate from a man aged 50 to 60 who had recovered from COVID-19.

This chain connects TRBV4-1 to TRBJ2-5; 8 bases are a match to TRBD1. Germline assignment: CDR1 MGHRA and CDR2 YSYEKL. This CDR3 comprises 16 residues. The trim removed 1 base at V and 4 bases at J, leaving 8 bases unmatched. The CDR3 region is CASSQAQGANIETQYF. In DNA form, the CDR3 reads TGCGCCAGCAGCCAAGCCCAGGGGGCGAATATAGAGACCCAGTACTTC.

The chain recombines TRBV7-9 with TRBJ2-5; the D gene is possibly TRBD2 (6 bases). The germline V gene has CDR1 SEHNR and CDR2 FQNEAQ (reference sequence). The CDR3 runs to 14 residues. With 4 bases removed from V and 5 bases from J, the gap between germline ends came to 14 bases. This chain's CDR3 is CASSSWRGSETQYF. CDR3 nucleotides: TGTGCCAGCAGCTCTTGGAGGGGAAGCGAGACCCAGTACTTC.

The gene calls are TRBV9 and TRBJ2-1; D gene unclear. Between the trimmed V and J ends, which lost 3 bases and 3 bases, there was a span of 7 bases. There are 13 residues in the CDR3. CDR1 SGDLS and CDR2 YYNGEE come from the germline V gene. The CDR3 region is CASSDKYYNEQFF. As DNA, the CDR3 is TGTGCCAGCAGCGACAAATACTACAATGAGCAGTTCTTC.

The V call is TRBV3-1 (or the pseudogene TRBV3-2), the J call TRBJ1-2, with unresolved D. This CDR3 has 14 residues. The germline gives CDR1 LGHDT, CDR2 YNNKEL (reference sequence). The V end lost 7 bases, the J end lost 6 bases, and 18 bases lay between the germline ends. CDR3 residues: CASNSLGGVDGYTF. In DNA form, the CDR3 reads TGTGCCAGCAACTCCCTAGGCGGGGTGGATGGCTACACCTTC.

The table lists this clone with a few counts. The CDR3 sequence is CASSLWWGTDNQPQHF. CDR3 nucleotides: TGTGCCAGCAGCTTATGGTGGGGGACAGACAATCAGCCCCAGCATTTT. The chain carries TRBV7-3 and TRBJ1-5; 7 nucleotides match TRBD1. From germline, CDR1 is SGHTA and CDR2 FQGTGA. V shed 2 bases and J 3 bases; nucleotides not matched to a gene: 7. This CDR3 region has 16 residues.

The chain recombines TRBV7-9 with TRBJ1-1, with D possibly matching TRBD1 (6 bases). Trimming shortened V by 4 bases and J by 13 bases, and 16 bases separated the two germline ends. CDR3 length: 12 residues. Germline lookup yields CDR1 SEHNR and CDR2 FQNEAQ (reference sequence). CDR3 protein: CASSSGGTRIFF. The CDR3 DNA reads TGTGCCAGCAGCTCGGGGGGGACACGGATTTTCTTT. The complete variable domain, with remaining parts taken from reference TRBV7-9 and TRBJ1-1, reads DTGVSQNPRHKITKRGQNVTFRCDPISEHNRLYWYRQTLGQGPEFLTYFQNEAQLEKSRLLSDRFSAERPKGSFSTLEIQRTEQGDSAMYLCASSSGGTRIFFGQGTRLTVV.

The V and J genes are TRBV9 and TRBJ2-3, with a weak D call TRBD1 (5 bases). V lost 0 bases and J 2 bases, leaving 10 bases between the germline ends. Germline CDR1 is SGDLS and CDR2 is YYNGEE. There are 15 residues in the CDR3. The CDR3 sequence: CASSVGDRLTDTQYF. The CDR3 region has the DNA TGTGCCAGCAGCGTAGGCGACAGACTCACAGATACGCAGTATTTT.

J is TRBJ1-6 and V is TRBV11-2; D is perhaps TRBD1 (5 bases). Germline V CDR1 and CDR2: SGHAT, FQNNGV. The ends were cut back, 6 bases at V and 7 bases at J, with 13 bases in the middle. The length of the CDR3 is 14 residues. CDR3 region: CASSRRDSNSPLHF. The CDR3 region has the DNA TGTGCCAGCAGTAGACGGGACTCGAATTCACCCCTCCACTTT.

The rearrangement joins TRBV7-9 to TRBJ2-1, with D possibly matching TRBD2 (5 bases). Germline V lookup: CDR1 SEHNR, CDR2 FQNEAQ (reference sequence). CDR3 length: 14 amino acids. V shed 1 base and J shed 7 bases, with 11 bases lying between them. DNA for the CDR3: TGTGCCAGCAGCTTAGATCGGCGGGCTAATGAGCAGTTCTTC. This encodes CASSLDRRANEQFF. The full variable domain, with the rest looked up from reference TRBV7-9 and TRBJ2-1, is DTGVSQNPRHKITKRGQNVTFRCDPISEHNRLYWYRQTLGQGPEFLTYFQNEAQLEKSRLLSDRFSAERPKGSFSTLEIQRTEQGDSAMYLCASSLDRRANEQFFGPGTRLTVL.

CDR3 region: CASSPGGSGYEQYF. CDR3 DNA sequence: TGTGCCAGTAGCCCAGGGGGCTCAGGATACGAGCAGTACTTC. The genes are TRBV19 and TRBJ2-7; the match to TRBD1 covers 8 bases. The CDR3 runs to 14 residues. Germline V gene lookup returns CDR1 LNHDA and CDR2 SQIVND (reference sequence). V lost 6 bases, J lost 4 bases, and 8 bases stayed unmatched.

The chain employs TRBV6-1 and TRBJ1-2; TRBD1 agrees at 7 bases. Germline V gene lookup returns CDR1 MNHNS and CDR2 SASEGT. The V segment lost 0 bases and the J segment 13 bases; nucleotides outside the gene matches: 5. The CDR3 contains 12 residues. CDR3 nucleotides: TGTGCCAGCAGTGAAGCGGACAGGTTTTTCACCTTC. This sequence encodes CASSEADRFFTF.

This clone was found a few times. J is TRBJ1-2 and V is TRBV6-1, with D tentatively TRBD1 (6 bases). There are 15 residues in the CDR3. The V end was cut by 2 bases, the J end by 5 bases, with 15 bases between. Per the germline V gene, CDR1 is MNHNS and CDR2 is SASEGT. The CDR3 here is CASSENTRTEYGYTF. The CDR3, as DNA: TGTGCCAGCAGTGAAAATACCCGGACAGAATATGGCTACACCTTC.

V and J are TRBV5-1 and TRBJ1-1; no reliable D call. From germline, CDR1 is SGHRS and CDR2 YFSETQ. CDR3 length equals 17 residues. V lost 1 base to trimming and J lost 4 bases, with 20 bases between them. The CDR3 region is CASSLKWEGRASTEAFF. The CDR3 bases are TGCGCCAGCAGCTTGAAGTGGGAGGGAAGGGCGAGCACTGAAGCTTTCTTT. Complete variable domain (other parts from reference TRBV5-1 and TRBJ1-1): KAGVTQTPRYLIKTRGQQVTLSCSPISGHRSVSWYQQTPGQGLQFLFEYFSETQRNKGNFPGRFSGRQFSNSRSEMNVSTLELGDSALYLCASSLKWEGRASTEAFFGQGTRLTVV.